One sample yielded the 8 T cell receptor beta chains listed below, sequenced in a study of T cells in localized non-small cell lung cancer (dated by TCRdb to 2020 to 2022). The library was built by means of the immunoSEQ multiplex PCR assay. This is the immuneACCESS table as TCRdb keeps it, with only in-frame sequences that have V and J called. A part of the clones is gone; compared with another copy, unresolved V genes explain less than half, and the rest is unexplained. This sample lists about 1,600 clones; 21% were detected once. Approximately 17% of the sample lies in the top ten. The material sequenced was normal lung tissue next to the tumor, taken before any cancer treatment. Receptors originate from a woman aged 40 to 75 with stage I lung adenocarcinoma.

The chain joins TRBV23-1 to TRBJ2-5; TRBD1 matches 7 bases. TRBV23-1 is reported as an ORF; its role is uncertain. This CDR3 region has 15 residues. V lost 0 bases and J lost 5; bases outside the gene matches: 6. In DNA form, the CDR3 reads TGCGCCAGCAGTCAATCCGAACGGGACAGCGAGACCCAGTACTTC. Protein product: CASSQSERDSETQYF.

In this sample, this clone turned up a few times. V usage is TRBV19 and J usage is TRBJ1-5; maybe TRBD1 (5 bases). Germline loops: CDR1 LNHDA, CDR2 SQIVND (reference sequence). The length of the CDR3 is 16 residues. Trimming removed 4 bases at V and 0 bases at J, with 13 bases between. As DNA, the CDR3 is TGTGCCAGTAGTACCGCCAGGGCGGATAGCAATCAGCCCCAGCATTTT. This translates into CASSTARADSNQPQHF.

V usage is TRBV19 and J usage is TRBJ1-2; 7 positions match TRBD1. Trimming at V came to 3 bases and at J to 4 bases, leaving 5 bases not matched to a gene. The germline gives CDR1 LNHDA, CDR2 SQIVND (reference sequence). The CDR3 spans 14 residues. The CDR3 here is CASSIGTDLYGYTF. The CDR3 coding sequence is TGTGCCAGTAGTATCGGGACAGACCTCTATGGCTACACCTTC.

The chain couples TRBV6-8 to TRBJ1-2; TRBD1 matches at 7 bases. Germline loops: CDR1 MNHGY, CDR2 SAAAGT. J lost 4 bases, V lost 2 bases, and 4 bases had no gene match. CDR3 length: 14 amino acids. CDR3 coding DNA: TGTGCCAGCAGTTACGACAGGGCCCCCTATGGCTACACCTTC. Translation: CASSYDRAPYGYTF.

Judged by abundance, this clone is large (0.1 to 1%). The chain combines TRBV9 with TRBJ2-1; weak D call: TRBD2 (5 bases). Germline V gene sequence: CDR1 SGDLS, CDR2 YYNGEE. V lost 0 bases and J lost 9, with 10 bases in between. The CDR3 covers 13 residues. The CDR3 coding sequence is TGTGCCAGCAGCGTAGAGAGGGAGAGTGAGCAGTTCTTC. Translated: CASSVERESEQFF.

This chain uses TRBV10-2 with TRBJ2-1; tentatively, D is TRBD2 (6 bases). CDR3 length equals 14 residues. Germline V gene sequence: CDR1 WSHSY, CDR2 SAAADI. With 4 bases removed from V and 3 bases from J, the gap between germline ends came to 10 bases. The CDR3 coding sequence is TGCGCCAGCAGTGGGTGGCGGGACTACAATGAGCAGTTCTTC. Its translation is CASSGWRDYNEQFF.

The V gene is TRBV18, the J gene TRBJ1-2; no reliable D call. Germline CDR1 KGHSH, CDR2 LQKENI. The CDR3 sequence is 14 residues long. Trimming shortened V by 0 bases and J by 2 bases, and 7 bases separated the two germline ends. The CDR3 DNA reads as TGTGCCAGCTCACCACCGAGCATCAACTATGGCTACACCTTC. It encodes CASSPPSINYGYTF.

This clone was seen only a few times. The rearrangement joins TRBV28 to TRBJ2-5, with D tentatively TRBD1 (6 bases). Germline V gives CDR1 MDHEN, CDR2 SYDVKM. Trimming cost V 5 bases and J 6 bases, with 13 bases left between them. The CDR3 loop spans 13 amino acids. The CDR3: CASSPGTLKTQYF. For the CDR3, the DNA is TGTGCCAGCAGTCCTGGGACACTCAAGACCCAGTACTTC.